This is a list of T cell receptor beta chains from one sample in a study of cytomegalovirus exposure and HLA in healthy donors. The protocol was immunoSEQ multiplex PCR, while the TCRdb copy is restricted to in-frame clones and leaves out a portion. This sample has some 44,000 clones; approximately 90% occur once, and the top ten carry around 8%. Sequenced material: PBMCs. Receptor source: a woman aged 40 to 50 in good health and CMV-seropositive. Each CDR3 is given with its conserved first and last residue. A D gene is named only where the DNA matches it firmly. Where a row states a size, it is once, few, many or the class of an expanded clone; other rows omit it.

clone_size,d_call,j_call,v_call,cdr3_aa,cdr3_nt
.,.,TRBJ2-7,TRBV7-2,CASNPHGGASSYEQYF,TGTGCCAGCAACCCCCACGGCGGGGCGAGCTCCTACGAGCAGTACTTC
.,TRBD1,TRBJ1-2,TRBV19,CASSIKTRDSRRGYGYTF,TGTGCCAGTAGTATAAAAACCCGGGACAGCCGACGAGGCTATGGCTACACCTTC
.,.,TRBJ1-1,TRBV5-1,CASSLSYLGGVNTEAFF,TGCGCCAGCAGCCTATCTTACTTAGGGGGGGTGAACACTGAAGCTTTCTTT
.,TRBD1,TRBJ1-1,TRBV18,CASSPEARGLDTEAFF,TGTGCCAGCTCACCAGAGGCCAGGGGGCTGGACACTGAAGCTTTCTTT
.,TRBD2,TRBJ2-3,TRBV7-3,CASSLFWSSGRDTQYF,TGTGCCAGCAGCTTATTCTGGTCTAGCGGAAGAGATACGCAGTATTTT
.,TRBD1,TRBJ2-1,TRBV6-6,CASRPPGQGFNEQFF,TGTGCCAGCAGACCCCCGGGACAGGGTTTTAATGAGCAGTTCTTC
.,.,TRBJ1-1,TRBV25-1,CASSGNRVLGPEAFF,TGTGCCAGCAGCGGTAACAGGGTTTTGGGTCCTGAAGCTTTCTTT
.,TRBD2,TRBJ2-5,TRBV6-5,CASSSLAGGRETQYF,TGTGCCAGCAGTTCACTAGCGGGGGGGCGAGAGACCCAGTACTTC
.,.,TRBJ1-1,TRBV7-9,CASSYGRGGEAFF,TGTGCCAGCAGCTATGGGAGGGGAGGTGAAGCTTTCTTT
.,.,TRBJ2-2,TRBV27,CASSPGTSLTGELFF,TGTGCCAGCAGTCCCGGGACTTCCCTCACCGGGGAGCTGTTTTTT
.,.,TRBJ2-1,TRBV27,CASRSPNYNEQFF,TGTGCCAGTAGATCCCCTAACTACAATGAGCAGTTCTTC
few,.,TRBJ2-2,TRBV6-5,CASRAGINGELFF,TGTGCCAGCAGAGCGGGTATTAACGGGGAGCTGTTTTTT
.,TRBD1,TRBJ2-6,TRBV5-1,CASSLRPLGQAAGANVLTF,TGCGCCAGCAGCTTGAGGCCCCTGGGACAGGCGGCTGGGGCCAACGTCCTGACTTTC
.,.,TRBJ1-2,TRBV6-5,CASAALSYGYTF,TGTGCCAGCGCGGCTCTGAGCTATGGCTACACCTTC
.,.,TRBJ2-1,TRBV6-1,CASSESSALHNEQFF,TGTGCCAGCAGTGAATCTAGCGCCCTTCACAATGAGCAGTTCTTC
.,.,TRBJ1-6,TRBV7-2,CASTGDNYNSPLHF,TGTGCCAGTACAGGCGACAACTATAATTCACCCCTCCACTTT
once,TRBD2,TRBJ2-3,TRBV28,CASSTPLAGVTDTQYF,TGTGCCAGCAGTACCCCGTTAGCGGGAGTAACAGATACGCAGTATTTT
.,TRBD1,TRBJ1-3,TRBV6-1,CASSEVGTASGNTIYF,TGTGCCAGCAGTGAAGTCGGGACAGCCTCTGGAAACACCATATATTTT
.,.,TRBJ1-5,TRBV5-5,CASSLTDNQPQHF,TGTGCCAGCAGCTTAACAGACAATCAGCCCCAGCATTTT
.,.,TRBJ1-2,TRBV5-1,CASSLSEASNYGYTF,TGCGCCAGCAGCTTGTCGGAGGCTTCTAACTATGGCTACACCTTC
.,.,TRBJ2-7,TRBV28,CASFASGPVYEQYF,TGTGCCAGCTTTGCGTCGGGTCCCGTTTACGAGCAGTACTTC
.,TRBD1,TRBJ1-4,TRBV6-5,CASSYGDREEKLFF,TGTGCCAGCAGTTACGGGGACAGGGAGGAAAAACTGTTTTTT
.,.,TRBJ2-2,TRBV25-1,CASSRRELTGELFF,TGTGCCAGCAGTCGGCGGGAACTAACCGGGGAGCTGTTTTTT
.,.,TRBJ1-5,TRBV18,CASSPGVHSNQPQHF,TGTGCCAGCTCCCCCGGGGTGCATAGCAATCAGCCCCAGCATTTT
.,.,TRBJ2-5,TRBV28,CASSKADSQETQYF,TGTGCCAGCAGTAAAGCGGACAGCCAAGAGACCCAGTACTTC
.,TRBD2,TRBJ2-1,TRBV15,CATSRGSGTYNEQFF,TGTGCCACCAGCAGAGGAAGCGGGACTTACAATGAGCAGTTCTTC
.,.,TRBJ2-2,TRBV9,CASSVVRYGELFF,TGTGCCAGCAGCGTAGTGCGATACGGGGAGCTGTTTTTT
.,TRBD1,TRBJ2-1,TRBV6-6,CASSNTGQGYNEQFF,TGTGCCAGCAGCAATACAGGACAGGGATACAATGAGCAGTTCTTC
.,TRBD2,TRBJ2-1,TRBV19,CASSLRTSGSNEQFF,TGTGCCAGTAGTCTCCGGACTAGCGGGAGCAATGAGCAGTTCTTC
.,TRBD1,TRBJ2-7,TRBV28,CASRDRVYPYEQYF,TGTGCCAGCAGAGACAGGGTTTATCCCTACGAGCAGTACTTC
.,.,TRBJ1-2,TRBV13,CASSLGRSGYTF,TGTGCCAGCAGCTTAGGCAGAAGTGGCTACACCTTC
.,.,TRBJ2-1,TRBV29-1,CSVRGGAIALNEQFF,TGCAGCGTCCGAGGCGGGGCGATTGCTCTGAATGAGCAGTTCTTC
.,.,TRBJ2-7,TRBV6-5,CASSRGPAQAYEQYF,TGTGCCAGCAGCCGTGGGCCCGCGCAGGCCTACGAGCAGTACTTC
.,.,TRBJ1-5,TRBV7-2,CASSSGSNQPQHF,TGTGCCAGCAGCTCAGGGAGCAATCAGCCCCAGCATTTT
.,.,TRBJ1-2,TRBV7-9,CASSLDWQGSNYGYTF,TGTGCCAGCAGCTTAGATTGGCAGGGGTCAAACTATGGCTACACCTTC
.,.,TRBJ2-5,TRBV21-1,CASSSWGSGSQETQYF,.
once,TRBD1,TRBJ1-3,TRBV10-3,CAISRQGRSGNTIYF,TGTGCCATCAGTCGACAGGGTCGCTCTGGAAACACCATATATTTT
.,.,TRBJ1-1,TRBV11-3,CASSLSANTEAFF,TGTGCCAGCAGCTTGAGCGCGAACACTGAAGCTTTCTTT
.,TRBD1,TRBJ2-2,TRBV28,CASSLPTGTNTGELFF,TGTGCCAGCAGTTTACCGACAGGGACGAACACCGGGGAGCTGTTTTTT
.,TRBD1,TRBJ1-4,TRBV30,CAWRAGGLPATNEKLFF,TGTGCCTGGAGGGCAGGGGGCCTCCCTGCAACTAATGAAAAACTGTTTTTT
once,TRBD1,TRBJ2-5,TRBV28,CASSPAGQGLAETQYF,TGTGCCAGCAGTCCCGCCGGACAGGGTTTGGCGGAGACCCAGTACTTC
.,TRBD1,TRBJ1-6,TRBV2,CASRASQGLYNSPLHF,TGTGCCAGCAGGGCCTCACAGGGGCTCTATAATTCACCCCTCCACTTT
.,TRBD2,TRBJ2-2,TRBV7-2,CASSPSGVRELFF,TGTGCCAGCAGCCCTAGCGGGGTCCGGGAGCTGTTTTTT
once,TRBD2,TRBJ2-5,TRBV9,CASSPYGGEETQYF,TGTGCCAGCAGCCCGTACGGGGGGGAAGAGACCCAGTACTTC
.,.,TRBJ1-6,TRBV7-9,CASSDRTFRSPLHF,TGTGCCAGCAGCGACAGGACATTCAGGTCCCCCCTCCACTTT
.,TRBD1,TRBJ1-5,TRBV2,CASRRQGFGQPQHF,TGTGCCAGCAGGCGACAGGGTTTCGGGCAGCCCCAGCATTTT